This T cell receptor beta chain was recovered during a study of OX40 agonist ivuxolimab in advanced cancers. J gave up 3 bases and V 1 base, and 3 bases lay outside the gene matches. In germline, CDR1 is LNHNV, CDR2 YYDKDF (reference sequence). The length of the CDR3 is 16 residues. Points from the study as a whole: A proportion of nonresponders additionally exhibited low normalized T-cell clonal expansion.

The repertoire was sequenced with immunoSEQ multiplex PCR; TCRdb's copy has only in-frame clones and lacks some. This sample carries some 30,000 clones, 81% of them seen once, and the ten largest clones take less than 20%. To note about this clone: The target antigen is unknown.

This material consisted of CD4+ or CD8+ T cells sorted from blood, taken in a trial of the OX40 agonist ivuxolimab. The V and J genes are TRBV15 and TRBJ2-3; 11 bases line up with TRBD2. The sequence came from an adult with an advanced solid tumor such as melanoma, head and neck, liver or kidney cancer. DNA of the CDR3: TGTGCCACCAGCAGAGGGTCTAGCGGGGGGACAGATACGCAGTATTTT. Its translation is CATSRGSSGGTDTQYF.